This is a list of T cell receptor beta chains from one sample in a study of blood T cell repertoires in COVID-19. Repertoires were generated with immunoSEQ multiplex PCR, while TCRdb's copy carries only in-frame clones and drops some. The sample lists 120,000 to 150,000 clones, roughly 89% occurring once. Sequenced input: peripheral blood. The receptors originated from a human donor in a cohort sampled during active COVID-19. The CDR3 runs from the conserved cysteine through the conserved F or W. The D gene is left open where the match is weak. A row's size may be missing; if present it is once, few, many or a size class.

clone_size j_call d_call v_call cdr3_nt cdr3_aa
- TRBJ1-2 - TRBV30 TGTGCCTGGAGTACCGGGAACTATGGCTACACCTTC CAWSTGNYGYTF
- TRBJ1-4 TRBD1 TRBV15 TGTGCCACCAGCAGACTTCCCGGGACAGGGGGCGGGAAACTGTTTTTT CATSRLPGTGGGKLFF
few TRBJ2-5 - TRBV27 TGTGCCAGCAGTCCCGGGTCTCCACAAGAGACCCAGTACTTC CASSPGSPQETQYF
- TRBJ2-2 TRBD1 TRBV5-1 TGCGCCAGCAGCTTTAGACAGGGGCGAACCGGGGAGCTGTTTTTT CASSFRQGRTGELFF
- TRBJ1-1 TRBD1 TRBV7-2 TGTGCCAGCAGGTCTCAGGGGGACACTGAAGCTTTCTTT CASRSQGDTEAFF
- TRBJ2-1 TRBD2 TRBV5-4 TGTGCCAGCAGCTTGGGGACTAGTTCCTACAATGAGCAGTTCTTC CASSLGTSSYNEQFF
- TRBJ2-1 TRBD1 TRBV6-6 TGTGCCAGCAGTTCATCGGACAGGGTCCATGAGCAGTTCTTC CASSSSDRVHEQFF
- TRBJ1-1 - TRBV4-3 TGCGCCAGCAGCCCGCTTCCGGGTTTTCTAAACACTGAAGCTTTCTTT CASSPLPGFLNTEAFF
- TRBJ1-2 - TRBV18 TGTGCCAGCCTACGGACAGCGGACTATGGCTACACCTTC CASLRTADYGYTF
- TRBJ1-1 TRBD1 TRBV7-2 TGTGCCAGCACCTACACGACAGGGGCTAACACTGAAGCTTTCTTT CASTYTTGANTEAFF
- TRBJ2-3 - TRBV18 TGTGCCAGCTCACCTCTCCAGGGCTCCACAGATACGCAGTATTTT CASSPLQGSTDTQYF
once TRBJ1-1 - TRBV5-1 TGCGCCAGCAGCTTGGAAGTTTCGGGACACTGGGAAGCTTTCTTT CASSLEVSGHWEAFF
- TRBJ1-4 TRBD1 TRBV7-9 TGTGCCAGCAACAGGGGGCGAGCTGAAAAACTGTTTTTT CASNRGRAEKLFF
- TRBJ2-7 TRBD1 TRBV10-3 TGTGCCATCAGGGACAGGGTCTCCTACGAGCAGTACTTC CAIRDRVSYEQYF
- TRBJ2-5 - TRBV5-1 TGCGCCAGCAGCAAACAGGTTTCCCAAGAGACCCAGTACTTC CASSKQVSQETQYF
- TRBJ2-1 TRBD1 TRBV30 TGTGCCTGGGACGAGACAGGGGGTTGGAATGAGCAGTTCTTC CAWDETGGWNEQFF
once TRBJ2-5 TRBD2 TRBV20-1 TGCAGTGCTAGTGGAAAGACTAGCGCGGAGACCCAGTACTTC CSASGKTSAETQYF
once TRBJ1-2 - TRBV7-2 TGTGCCAGCAGCTTAACCAGGGATGGCTACACCTTC CASSLTRDGYTF
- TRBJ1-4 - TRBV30 TGTGCCTGGGGACCGGGACTGGGAGGTGAAAAACTGTTTTTT CAWGPGLGGEKLFF
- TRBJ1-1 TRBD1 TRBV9 TGTGCCAGCAGCCCGAGGACAGGGGATGGAGGCACTGAAGCTTTCTTT CASSPRTGDGGTEAFF
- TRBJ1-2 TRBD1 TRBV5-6 TGTGCCAGCAGGTTGTATGACCAGGGGGCGCGAGGCTACACCTTC CASRLYDQGARGYTF
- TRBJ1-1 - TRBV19 TGTGCCAGTAGTCCCATATCCAGGAACACTGAAGCTTTCTTT CASSPISRNTEAFF
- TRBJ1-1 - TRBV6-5 TGTGCCAGCCGGGAGACGAGAAACACTGAAGCTTTCTTT CASRETRNTEAFF
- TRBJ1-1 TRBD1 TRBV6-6 TGTGCCAGCAGTTCCAGACAGGGACCTATGAACACTGAAGCTTTCTTT CASSSRQGPMNTEAFF
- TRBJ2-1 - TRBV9 TGTGCCAGCAGCGTAGTAGGGGCAGAACACAATGAGCAGTTCTTC CASSVVGAEHNEQFF
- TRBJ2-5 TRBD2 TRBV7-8 TGTGCCAGCAGCTTAAGTGGGGGGGTTGGGGAGACCCAGTACTTC CASSLSGGVGETQYF
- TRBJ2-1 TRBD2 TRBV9 TGTGCCAGCAGCGTAGGGCCGGTAGCGGGGGCCTACAATGAGCAGTTCTTC CASSVGPVAGAYNEQFF
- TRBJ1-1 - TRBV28 TGTGCCAGCAGTTTTAAGACACCGAACACTGAAGCTTTCTTT CASSFKTPNTEAFF
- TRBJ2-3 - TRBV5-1 TGCGCCAGCAGCTTCCCCCCGGGGGATCCAAGCACAGATACGCAGTATTTT CASSFPPGDPSTDTQYF
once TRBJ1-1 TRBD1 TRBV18 TGTGCCAGCTCACCACTTCAAGACAGGGGGGACACTGAAGCTTTCTTT CASSPLQDRGDTEAFF
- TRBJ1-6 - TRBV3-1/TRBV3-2 TGTGCCAGCAGCCCAGACGTAGGGGATAATTCACCCCTCCACTTT CASSPDVGDNSPLHF
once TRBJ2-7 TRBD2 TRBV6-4 TGTGCCAGCAGATCGGGACTAAAACACTACGAGCAGTACTTC CASRSGLKHYEQYF
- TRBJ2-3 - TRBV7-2 TGTGCCAGCAGCTTAGGACTCCCAGATACGCAGTATTTT CASSLGLPDTQYF
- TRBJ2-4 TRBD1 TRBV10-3 TGTGCCATCAGCGGACAGGGTGAGAGCATTCAGTACTTC CAISGQGESIQYF
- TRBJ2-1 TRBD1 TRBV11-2 TGTGCCAGCAGCTTGGCGACAGGGTGGAATGAGCAGTTCTTC CASSLATGWNEQFF
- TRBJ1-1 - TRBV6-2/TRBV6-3 TGTGCCAGCAGTTACCGGACAGTCACTGAAGCTTTCTTT CASSYRTVTEAFF
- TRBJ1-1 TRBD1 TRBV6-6 TGTGCCAGCGTTTCCGGGACAGCCAGCATGAACACTGAAGCTTTCTTT CASVSGTASMNTEAFF
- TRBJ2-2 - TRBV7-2 TGTGCCAGCAGCTTAGTTAGACAGTCATCCGGGGAGCTGTTTTTT CASSLVRQSSGELFF
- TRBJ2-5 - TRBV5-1 TGCGCCAGCAGCTTGGACGGCAGGTGGGAGACCCAGTACTTC CASSLDGRWETQYF
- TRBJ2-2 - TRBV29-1 TGCAGCGTCGGCCGGACTGCGAACACCGGGGAGCTGTTTTTT CSVGRTANTGELFF
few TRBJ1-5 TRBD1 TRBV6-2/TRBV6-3 TGTGCCAGCAGTTGGGTCGGACAGGTCAATCAGCCCCAGCATTTT CASSWVGQVNQPQHF
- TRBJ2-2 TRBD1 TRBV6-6 TGTGCCAGCAGTCGCTCAGACAGGGCTGGTAGAGCCGGGGAGCTGTTTTTT CASSRSDRAGRAGELFF
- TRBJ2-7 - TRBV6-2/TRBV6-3 TGTGCCAGCAGTTTTCTGAATAAAGGGGCCTACGAGCAGTACTTC CASSFLNKGAYEQYF
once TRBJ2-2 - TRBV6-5 TGTGCCAGCAGTTCCCGCCGGACCGGGGAGCTGTTTTTT CASSSRRTGELFF
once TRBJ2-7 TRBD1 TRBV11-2 TGTGCCAGCAGCCCGGACAGGGGGCCTTACTACGAGCAGTACTTC CASSPDRGPYYEQYF
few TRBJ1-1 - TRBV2 TGTGCCAGCGATAACAGGGAGAGGTACACTGAAGCTTTCTTT CASDNRERYTEAFF
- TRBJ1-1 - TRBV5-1 TGCGCCAGCAGCCCACGGGGGGGGGCAGTTAACACTGAAGCTTTCTTT CASSPRGGAVNTEAFF
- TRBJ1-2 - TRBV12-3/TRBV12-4 TGTGCCAGCAGCCTGGGCGTCGGCTACACCTTC CASSLGVGYTF
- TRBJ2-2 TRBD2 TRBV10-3 TGTGCCACCTCGGGACTAGCGACCGGGGAGCTGTTTTTT CATSGLATGELFF
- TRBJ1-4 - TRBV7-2 TGTGTCAGCAGCTACGGTGGTAATGAAAAACTGTTTTTT CVSSYGGNEKLFF
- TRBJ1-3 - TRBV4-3 TGCGCCAGCAGCCAAGCTCTCGGCTCTGGAAACACCATATATTTT CASSQALGSGNTIYF
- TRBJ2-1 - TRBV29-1 TGCAGCGCCGTTACAGGTCGGCGCTACAATGAGCAGTTCTTC CSAVTGRRYNEQFF
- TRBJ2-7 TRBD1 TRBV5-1 TGCGCCAGCAGCAGGACCGGGACAGGGACCTACGAGCAGTACTTC CASSRTGTGTYEQYF
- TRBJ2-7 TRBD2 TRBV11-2 TGTGCCAGCAGCCGCAGCGGGGGCTTACTCTACGAGCAGTACTTC CASSRSGGLLYEQYF
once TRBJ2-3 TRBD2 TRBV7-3 TGTGCCAGCAGCTCGCGGGGGGGCGGCACAGATACGCAGTATTTT CASSSRGGGTDTQYF
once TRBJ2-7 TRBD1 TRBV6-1 TGTGCCAGCAGTGAAGCGGCAGGGGGCTCTCTTAAGCAGTACTTC CASSEAAGGSLKQYF
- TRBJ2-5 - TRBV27 TGTGCCAGCAGTTTGGGCGAAGCTGTCGGAGAGACCCAGTACTTC CASSLGEAVGETQYF
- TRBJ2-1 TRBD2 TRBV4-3 TGCGCCAGCAGCCAAGATAGGCTAGCGGGGGGGGATGAGCAGTTCTTC CASSQDRLAGGDEQFF
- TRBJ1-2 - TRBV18 TGTGCCAGCTCACCGTCCGGGGCGGGGATAAGACGTGGCTACACCTTC CASSPSGAGIRRGYTF